Below, 9 T cell receptor beta chains from the same sample are listed, as sequenced in a study of T cells in Graves' hyperthyroidism and ophthalmopathy. TCR beta CDR3 region amplification was performed from RNA transcripts. The TCR CDR3 first-round RT-PCR relied on the HTBI primer set. TCRdb called the multiplex PCR reads again in MiXCR, with one record for every CDR3 protein. The sample carries 350,000 to 450,000 distinct CDR3 sequences, approximately 14% recorded once. What was sequenced was blood. Receptors were obtained from a woman in her sixties or seventies with Graves' hyperthyroidism.

This clonotype was picked up a small number of times. The chain uses TRBV25-1 and TRBJ2-7, with D hard to call. The CDR3 consists of 13 residues. V dropped 1 base and J dropped 3 bases, with 7 bases sitting between them. Germline V gene sequence: CDR1 MGHDK, CDR2 SYGVNS. CDR3 loop: CASSEWASYEQYF. The CDR3 DNA sequence: TGTGCCAGCAGTGAATGGGCCAGCTACGAGCAGTACTTC.

This clonotype was seen ten or more times. This rearrangement joins TRBV30 to TRBJ1-1; D ambiguous. Germline V gene lookup returns CDR1 GTSNPN and CDR2 SVGIG (reference sequence). CDR3 length: 11 residues. V was trimmed by 2 bases and J by 4 bases, leaving 5 bases between them. The CDR3: CAWSSGTEAFF. Here the CDR3 DNA reads TGTGCCTGGAGTTCGGGCACTGAAGCTTTCTTT.

This clonotype was observed many times. The chain is built from TRBV7-8 and TRBJ2-3; 13 bases are a match to TRBD2. Germline loops: CDR1 SGHVS, CDR2 FQNEAQ. CDR3 length: 17 residues. Trimming removed 4 bases from V and 5 bases from J; junction bases left unmatched: 9. The CDR3 reads CASSSQRTSGGRDTQYF. In DNA form, the CDR3 reads TGTGCCAGCAGCTCGCAGAGGACTAGCGGGGGTAGAGATACGCAGTATTTT.

The chain is built from TRBV7-9 and TRBJ1-1, with D maybe TRBD1 (6 bases). Looked up from germline, CDR1 is SEHNR and CDR2 is FQNEAQ (reference sequence). Trimming took off 5 bases at V and 4 bases at J, with 20 bases between the two ends. The CDR3 contains 16 residues. In DNA, the CDR3 is TGTGCCAGCAGCCAAGGTTTGCGGGGGGCCGGCACTGAAGCTTTCTTT. It translates to CASSQGLRGAGTEAFF.

Ten or more counts support this clonotype. V usage is TRBV20-1 and J usage is TRBJ1-2; TRBD1 matches 10 bases. Germline V lookup: CDR1 DFQATT, CDR2 SNEGSKA (reference sequence). V lost 4 bases and J lost 7; bases outside the gene matches: 3. The length of the CDR3 is 12 residues. In DNA, the CDR3 is TGCAGTGCTACCTGGACAGGGGGTGGCTACACCTTC. The encoded protein is CSATWTGGGYTF.

The chain is built from TRBV15 and TRBJ1-2, with TRBD1 as a possible D gene (5 bases). Trimming cost V 0 bases and J 4 bases, with 9 bases left between them. Germline CDR1 and CDR2: LNHNV and YYDKDF (reference sequence). This CDR3 comprises 14 residues. The DNA of the CDR3 is TGTGCCACCAGCAGAGATCGGGGGGTCTATGGCTACACCTTC. This codes for CATSRDRGVYGYTF.

The chain couples TRBV5-1 to TRBJ2-2; 9 positions agree with TRBD1. CDR3 length: 17 amino acids. Trimming at V came to 3 bases and at J to 7 bases, leaving 13 bases not matched to a gene. Germline V gene lookup returns CDR1 SGHRS and CDR2 YFSETQ. The CDR3 DNA reads TGCGCCAGCAGCTGGGCCCCCGGGACAGGGACGAACGGGGAGCTGTTTTTT. Translation gives CASSWAPGTGTNGELFF.

Only a few counts were recorded for this clonotype. V is TRBV14 and J is TRBJ2-7; 7 nucleotides match TRBD2. The CDR3 covers 14 residues. Germline trimming cut 5 bases from V and 0 bases from J; bases unmatched to any gene: 4. Germline CDR1 reads SGHDN; CDR2 reads FVKESK. The CDR3 sequence is CASSFSGFSYEQYF. Here the CDR3 DNA reads TGTGCCAGCAGCTTTAGCGGGTTCTCCTACGAGCAGTACTTC.

This clonotype was seen at least ten times. This rearrangement joins TRBV18 to TRBJ2-2; D is unresolved. The V and J ends lost 0 bases and 6 bases respectively, with 8 bases between them. This CDR3 spans 14 amino acids. Germline V gene data show CDR1 as KGHSH and CDR2 as LQKENI. This CDR3 reads CASSPPVGSGELFF. CDR3 sequence (DNA): TGTGCCAGCTCACCACCTGTAGGGTCCGGGGAGCTGTTTTTT.